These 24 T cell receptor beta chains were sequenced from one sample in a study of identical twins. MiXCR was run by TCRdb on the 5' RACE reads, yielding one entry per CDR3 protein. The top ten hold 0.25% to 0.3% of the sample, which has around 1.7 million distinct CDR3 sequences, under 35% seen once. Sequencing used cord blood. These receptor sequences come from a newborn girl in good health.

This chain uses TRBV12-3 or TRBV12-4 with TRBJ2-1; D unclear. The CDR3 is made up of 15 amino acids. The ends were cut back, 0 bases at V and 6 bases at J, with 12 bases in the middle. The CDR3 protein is CASSLARMVGNEQFF. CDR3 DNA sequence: TGTGCCAGCAGTTTAGCTAGAATGGTCGGCAATGAGCAGTTCTTC.

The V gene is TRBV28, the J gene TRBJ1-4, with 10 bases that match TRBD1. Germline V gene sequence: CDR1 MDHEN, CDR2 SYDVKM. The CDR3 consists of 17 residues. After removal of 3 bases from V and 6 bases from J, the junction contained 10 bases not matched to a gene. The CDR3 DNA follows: TGTGCCAGCAGTTTTCGGGCCCCGACAGGGGGCTATGAAAAACTGTTTTTT. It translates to CASSFRAPTGGYEKLFF.

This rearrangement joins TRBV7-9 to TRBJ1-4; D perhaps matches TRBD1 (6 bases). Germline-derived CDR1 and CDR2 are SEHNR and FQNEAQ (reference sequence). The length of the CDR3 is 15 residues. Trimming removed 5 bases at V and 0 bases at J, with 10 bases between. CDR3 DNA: TGTGCCAGCAGCGACCGACAGGCAACTAATGAAAAACTGTTTTTT. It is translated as CASSDRQATNEKLFF.

CDR3 DNA: TGTGCCTGGAGTGTACTCCGCGGGGATCACAATGAGCAGTTCTTC. It is translated as CAWSVLRGDHNEQFF. The chain has TRBV30 and TRBJ2-1, with D perhaps TRBD2 (6 bases). With 0 bases removed from V and 5 bases from J, the gap between germline ends came to 14 bases. CDR1 is GTSNPN and CDR2 is SVGIG in the germline V gene (reference sequence). This CDR3 is built from 15 residues.

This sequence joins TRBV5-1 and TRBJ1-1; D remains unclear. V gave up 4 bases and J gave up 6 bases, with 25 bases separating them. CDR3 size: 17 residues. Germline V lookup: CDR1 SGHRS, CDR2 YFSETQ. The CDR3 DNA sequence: TGCGCCAGCAGCAGCACCCGGGCCATCCTCCTCGGCGCTGAAGCTTTCTTT. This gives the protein CASSSTRAILLGAEAFF.

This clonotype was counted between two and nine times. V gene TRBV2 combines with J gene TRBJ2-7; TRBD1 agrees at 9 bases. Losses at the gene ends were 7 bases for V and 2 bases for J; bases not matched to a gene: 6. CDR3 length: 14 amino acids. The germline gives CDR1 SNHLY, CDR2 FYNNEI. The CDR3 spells CASTQTGGTYEQYF. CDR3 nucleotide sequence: TGTGCCAGCACCCAGACAGGGGGGACCTACGAGCAGTACTTC.

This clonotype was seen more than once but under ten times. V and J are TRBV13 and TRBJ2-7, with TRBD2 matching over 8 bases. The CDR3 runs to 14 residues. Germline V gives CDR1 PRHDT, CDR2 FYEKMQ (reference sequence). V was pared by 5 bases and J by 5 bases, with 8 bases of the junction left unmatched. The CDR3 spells CASSLSGSPNEQYF. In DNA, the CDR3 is TGTGCCAGCAGCCTCAGCGGGAGTCCCAACGAGCAGTACTTC.

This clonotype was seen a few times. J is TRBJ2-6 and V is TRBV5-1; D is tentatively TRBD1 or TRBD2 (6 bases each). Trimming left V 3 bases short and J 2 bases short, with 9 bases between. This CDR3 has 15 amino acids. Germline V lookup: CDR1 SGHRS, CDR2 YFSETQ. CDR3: CASSSGEAGANVLTF. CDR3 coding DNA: TGCGCCAGCAGCTCAGGGGAGGCTGGGGCCAACGTCCTGACTTTC.

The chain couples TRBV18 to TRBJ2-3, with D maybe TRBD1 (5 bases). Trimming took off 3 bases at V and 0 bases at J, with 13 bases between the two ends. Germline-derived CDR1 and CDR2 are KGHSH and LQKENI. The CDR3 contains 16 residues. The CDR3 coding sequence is TGTGCCAGCTCACCGAGACAGATCACTAGCACAGATACGCAGTATTTT. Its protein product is CASSPRQITSTDTQYF.

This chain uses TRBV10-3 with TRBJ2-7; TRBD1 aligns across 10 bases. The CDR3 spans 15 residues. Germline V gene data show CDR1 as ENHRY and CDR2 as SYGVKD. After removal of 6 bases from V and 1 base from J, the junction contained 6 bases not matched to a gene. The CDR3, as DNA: TGTGCCATCAGAACCGGGACAGGGGCTTCCTACGAGCAGTACTTC. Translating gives CAIRTGTGASYEQYF.

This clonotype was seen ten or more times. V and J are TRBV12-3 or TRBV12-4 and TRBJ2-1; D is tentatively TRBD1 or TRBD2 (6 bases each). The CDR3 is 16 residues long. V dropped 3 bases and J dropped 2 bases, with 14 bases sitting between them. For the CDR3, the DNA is TGTGCCAGCAGTTTCTTTGGGGGGCGGACCTACAATGAGCAGTTCTTC. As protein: CASSFFGGRTYNEQFF.

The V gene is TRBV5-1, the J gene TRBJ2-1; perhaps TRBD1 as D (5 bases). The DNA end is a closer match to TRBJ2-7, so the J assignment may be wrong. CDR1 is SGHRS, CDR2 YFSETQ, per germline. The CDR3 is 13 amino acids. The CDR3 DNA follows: TGCGCCAGCACCAGGGTTGGCTACAATGAGCAGTACTTC. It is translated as CASTRVGYNEQYF.

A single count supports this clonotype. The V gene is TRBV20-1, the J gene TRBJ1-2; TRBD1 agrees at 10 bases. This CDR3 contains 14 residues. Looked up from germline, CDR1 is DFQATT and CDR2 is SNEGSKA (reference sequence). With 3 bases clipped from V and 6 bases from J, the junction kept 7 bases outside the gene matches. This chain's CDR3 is CSASSRQGANGYTF. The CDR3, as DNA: TGCAGTGCTAGTTCGAGACAGGGGGCTAATGGCTACACCTTC.

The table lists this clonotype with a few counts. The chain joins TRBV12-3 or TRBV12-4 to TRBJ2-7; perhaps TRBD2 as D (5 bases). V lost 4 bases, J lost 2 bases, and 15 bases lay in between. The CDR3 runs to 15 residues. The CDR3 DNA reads TGTGCCAGCAGTTGGCGGACTCGGAGAACCTACGAGCAGTACTTC. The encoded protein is CASSWRTRRTYEQYF.

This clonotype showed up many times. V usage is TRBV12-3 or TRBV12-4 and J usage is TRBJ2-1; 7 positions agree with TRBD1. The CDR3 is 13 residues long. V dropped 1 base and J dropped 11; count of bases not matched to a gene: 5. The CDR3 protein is CASSLGTGYQQFF. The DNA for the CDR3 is TGTGCCAGCAGTTTAGGGACAGGATACCAGCAGTTCTTC.

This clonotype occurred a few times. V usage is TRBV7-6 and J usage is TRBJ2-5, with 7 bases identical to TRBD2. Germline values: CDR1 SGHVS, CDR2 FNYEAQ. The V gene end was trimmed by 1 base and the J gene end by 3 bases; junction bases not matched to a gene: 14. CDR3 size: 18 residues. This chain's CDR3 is CASSLVETKWRGKETQYF. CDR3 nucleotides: TGTGCCAGCAGCTTAGTTGAGACTAAATGGCGGGGGAAAGAGACCCAGTACTTC.

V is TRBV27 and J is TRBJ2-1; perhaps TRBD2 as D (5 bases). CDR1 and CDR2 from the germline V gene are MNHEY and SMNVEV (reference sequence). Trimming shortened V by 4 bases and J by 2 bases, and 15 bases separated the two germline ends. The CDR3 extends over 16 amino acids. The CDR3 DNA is TGTGCCAGCAGTTCATTAGCCGGGGTAGCCTACAATGAGCAGTTCTTC. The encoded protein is CASSSLAGVAYNEQFF.

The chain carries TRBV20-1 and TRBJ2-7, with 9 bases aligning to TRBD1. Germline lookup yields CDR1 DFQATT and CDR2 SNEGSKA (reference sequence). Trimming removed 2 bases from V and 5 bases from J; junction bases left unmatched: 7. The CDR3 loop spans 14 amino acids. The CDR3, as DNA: TGCAGTGCTAGATCCGGGACAGGGCACCACGAGCAGTACTTC. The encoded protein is CSARSGTGHHEQYF.

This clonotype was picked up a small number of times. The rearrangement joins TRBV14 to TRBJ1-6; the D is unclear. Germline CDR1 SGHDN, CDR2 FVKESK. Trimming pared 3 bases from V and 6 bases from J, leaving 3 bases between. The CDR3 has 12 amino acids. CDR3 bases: TGTGCCAGCAGCCACGTTAATTCACCCCTCCACTTT. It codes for CASSHVNSPLHF.

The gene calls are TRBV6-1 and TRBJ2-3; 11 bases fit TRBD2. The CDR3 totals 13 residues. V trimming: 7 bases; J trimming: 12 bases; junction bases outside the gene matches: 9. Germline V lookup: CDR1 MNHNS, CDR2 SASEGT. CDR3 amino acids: CASIPTSGVIQYF. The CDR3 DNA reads TGTGCCAGCATCCCGACTAGCGGGGTTATTCAGTATTTT.

CDR3 amino acids: CASSLVVLYEQYF. The DNA of the CDR3 is TGTGCCAGCAGCTTAGTAGTCCTCTACGAGCAGTACTTC. J is TRBJ2-7 and V is TRBV7-2, with no clear D. Trimming removed 1 base at V and 3 bases at J, with 7 bases between. This CDR3 contains 13 residues. Germline CDR1 and CDR2: SGHTA and FQGNSA.

The CDR3 here is CANGTGRNGWGYF. The CDR3 DNA is TGTGCCAACGGGACAGGGCGCAACGGATGGGGGTACTTC. The V call is TRBV25-1, the J call TRBJ2-5; 9 bases agree with TRBD1. The CDR3 sequence is 13 residues long. Germline lookup yields CDR1 MGHDK and CDR2 SYGVNS. The V segment lost 10 bases and the J segment 13 bases; nucleotides outside the gene matches: 16. Based on the CDR3 plus reference TRBV25-1 and TRBJ2-5, the full variable domain is EADIYQTPRYLVIGTGKKITLECSQTMGHDKMYWYQQDPGMELHLIHYSYGVNSTEKGDLSSESTVSRIRTEHFPLTLESARPSHTSQYLCANGTGRNGWGYFGPGTRLLVL.

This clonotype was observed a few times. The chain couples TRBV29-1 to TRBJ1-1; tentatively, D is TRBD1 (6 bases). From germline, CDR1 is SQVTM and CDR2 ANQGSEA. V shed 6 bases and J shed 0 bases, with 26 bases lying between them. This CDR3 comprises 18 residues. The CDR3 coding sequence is TGCAGCGTGGGCCGAAGACCGGGCCAGGGGTCCATGAACACTGAAGCTTTCTTT. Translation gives CSVGRRPGQGSMNTEAFF.

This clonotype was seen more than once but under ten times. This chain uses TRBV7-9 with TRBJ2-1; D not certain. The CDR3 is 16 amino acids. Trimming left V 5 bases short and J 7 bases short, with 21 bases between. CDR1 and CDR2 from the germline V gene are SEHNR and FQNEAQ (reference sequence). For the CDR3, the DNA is TGTGCCAGCAGCACGCCCCTCGCCCCAACGTTAAATGAGCAGTTCTTC. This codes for CASSTPLAPTLNEQFF.